Following are 23 T cell receptor beta chains from one sample sequenced in a study of cytomegalovirus exposure and HLA in healthy donors. The primer mix had 60 Vbeta and 13 Jbeta primers. Here immunoSEQ multiplex PCR was the method, and the copy in TCRdb shows in-frame clones only, minus some. Of about 98,000 clones detected, 75% to 85% appear once; the ten largest clones hold approximately 11%. The material sequenced was PBMCs. The receptors originated from a young man in good health and CMV-seropositive.

This rearrangement joins TRBV25-1 to TRBJ2-7; TRBD1 matches 7 bases. Germline CDR1 is MGHDK and CDR2 is SYGVNS. V was clipped by 3 bases and J by 6 bases; unmatched bases: 8. The CDR3 is made up of 14 amino acids. This chain's CDR3 is CASSEGTVLREQYF. Written as DNA, the CDR3 is TGTGCCAGCAGTGAGGGGACAGTATTGCGCGAGCAGTACTTC.

The chain recombines TRBV30 with TRBJ1-6; tentative D call: TRBD1 (5 bases). The CDR3 runs to 17 residues. Trimming pared 1 base from V and 9 bases from J, leaving 22 bases between. Looked up from germline, CDR1 is GTSNPN and CDR2 is SVGIG (reference sequence). The CDR3 region is CAWSALMGGRGGSPLHF. CDR3 DNA sequence: TGTGCCTGGAGTGCGCTCATGGGGGGGAGGGGAGGTTCACCCCTCCACTTT. The entire variable domain, with the rest obtained from reference TRBV30 and TRBJ1-6, is as follows: SQTIHQWPATLVQPVGSPLSLECTVEGTSNPNLYWYRQAAGRGLQLLFYSVGIGQISSEVPQNLSASRPQDRQFILSSKKLLLSDSGFYLCAWSALMGGRGGSPLHFGNGTRLTVT.

Points on this clone: The missing conserved phenylalanine or tryptophan at the end of this CDR3 makes a read error likely. The V gene is TRBV5-1, the J gene TRBJ1-1; D gene uncertain. V lost 0 bases and J lost 5, with 11 bases in between. Germline V gene sequence: CDR1 SGHRS, CDR2 YFSETQ. CDR3 length: 14 amino acids. CDR3 region: CASSLEGPGTEAFL. The CDR3 DNA reads as TGCGCCAGCAGCTTGGAAGGGCCGGGAACTGAAGCTTTCCTT.

The rearrangement links TRBV2 to TRBJ1-5; TRBD1 aligns across 10 bases. Germline lookup yields CDR1 SNHLY and CDR2 FYNNEI. J gave up 2 bases and V 10 bases, and 5 bases lay outside the gene matches. The CDR3 length is 14 residues. CDR3 nucleotide sequence: TGTGCCACACGACAGGGGGCTGGCAATCAGCCCCAGCATTTT. It is translated as CATRQGAGNQPQHF.

This clone was picked up a small number of times. This chain connects TRBV29-1 to TRBJ2-5; D call uncertain. This CDR3 is built from 14 residues. Trimming stripped 3 bases from V and 1 base from J, with 12 bases between. Germline CDR1 and CDR2: SQVTM and ANQGSEA. This chain's CDR3 is CSVDGDWIQETQYF. The CDR3 DNA follows: TGCAGCGTTGATGGCGACTGGATCCAAGAGACCCAGTACTTC.

This clone was detected a few times. The chain links TRBV10-1 to TRBJ2-1; 10 bases are a match to TRBD1. V lost 6 bases, J lost 7 bases, and 6 bases stayed unmatched. This CDR3 is built from 14 residues. Germline-derived CDR1 and CDR2 are WNHNN and SYGVQD (reference sequence). CDR3: CASSRDRGTNEQFF. The CDR3 nucleotides read TGCGCCAGCAGCCGGGACAGGGGAACGAATGAGCAGTTCTTC.

This chain connects TRBV9 to TRBJ2-7; TRBD1 is a possible D gene (5 bases). The germline CDR1 and CDR2 sequences are SGDLS and YYNGEE. V lost 0 bases and J lost 2, with 12 bases in between. The CDR3 has 15 amino acids. CDR3 coding DNA: TGTGCCAGCAGCGTAGCGGTCCAGGGCCCCTACGAGCAGTACTTC. Translated: CASSVAVQGPYEQYF.

The rearrangement links TRBV13 to TRBJ2-3, with D hard to call. The V end was cut by 1 base, the J end by 0 bases, with 8 bases between. The CDR3 has 15 residues. Germline V gives CDR1 PRHDT, CDR2 FYEKMQ (reference sequence). DNA of the CDR3: TGTGCCAGCAGCTTAGTTTTCGGGAGCACAGATACGCAGTATTTT. Translating it yields CASSLVFGSTDTQYF. The full variable domain, its missing parts supplied by reference TRBV13 and TRBJ2-3, is AAGVIQSPRHLIKEKRETATLKCYPIPRHDTVYWYQQGPGQDPQFLISFYEKMQSDKGSIPDRFSAQQFSDYHSELNMSSLELGDSALYFCASSLVFGSTDTQYFGPGTRLTVL.

DNA for the CDR3: TGTGCCAGCAGCTTAGGCGGGGTGAACACTGAAGCTTTCTTT. This gives the protein CASSLGGVNTEAFF. This chain connects TRBV7-9 to TRBJ1-1, with D hard to call. In germline, CDR1 is SEHNR, CDR2 FQNEAQ (reference sequence). Trimming cost V 1 base and J 0 bases, with 6 bases left between them. The CDR3 runs 14 residues. The whole variable domain, remainder taken from reference TRBV7-9 and TRBJ1-1, is DTGVSQNPRHKITKRGQNVTFRCDPISEHNRLYWYRQTLGQGPEFLTYFQNEAQLEKSRLLSDRFSAERPKGSFSTLEIQRTEQGDSAMYLCASSLGGVNTEAFFGQGTRLTVV.

A single count supports this clone. The V gene is TRBV7-2, the J gene TRBJ2-4; TRBD1 might be the D (6 bases). This CDR3 spans 14 amino acids. The germline V gene encodes CDR1 SGHTA and CDR2 FQGNSA. V dropped 2 bases and J dropped 6 bases, with 11 bases sitting between them. Here the CDR3 DNA reads TGTGCCAGCAGCTTATGGGGGCTGGGAAACATTCAGTACTTC. Its protein is CASSLWGLGNIQYF.

In DNA form, the CDR3 reads TGTGCCAGCAGCACTGGACAGGGGGCACCTAATCAGCCCCAGCATTTT. It codes for CASSTGQGAPNQPQHF. The V gene is TRBV5-5, the J gene TRBJ1-5; 11 bases agree with TRBD1. J lost 4 bases, V lost 4 bases, and 7 bases had no gene match. Germline CDR1 reads SGHKS; CDR2 reads YYEKEE (reference sequence). CDR3 size: 16 residues.

The gene calls are TRBV6-1 and TRBJ1-5; 7 bases fit TRBD1. CDR3 size: 13 residues. The junction had 4 bases not matched to a gene; V was cut back by 7 bases and J by 4 bases. CDR1 MNHNS and CDR2 SASEGT come from the germline V gene. CDR3 sequence: CASKQQGNQPQHF. The CDR3 DNA is TGTGCCAGCAAACAACAGGGGAATCAGCCCCAGCATTTT.

The gene calls are TRBV30 and TRBJ2-1; 7 positions agree with TRBD1. V shed 3 bases, J shed 8 bases, and the junction held 13 bases outside the gene matches. This CDR3 is built from 15 residues. Germline lookup yields CDR1 GTSNPN and CDR2 SVGIG (reference sequence). The CDR3: CAWSVGGQRPHEQFF. The CDR3, as DNA: TGTGCCTGGAGCGTAGGGGGACAGAGGCCCCATGAGCAGTTCTTC.

The chain joins TRBV9 to TRBJ2-5; TRBD1 might be the D (6 bases). Deletions cut 1 base from V and 5 bases from J, with 12 bases between. Germline V gene data show CDR1 as SGDLS and CDR2 as YYNGEE. The CDR3 is 14 amino acids. This CDR3 is CASSVQGLWETQYF. DNA of the CDR3: TGTGCCAGCAGCGTACAGGGGTTGTGGGAGACCCAGTACTTC.

The J gene is TRBJ2-3, the V gene TRBV7-9; maybe TRBD1 (5 bases). CDR3 length: 14 residues. Trimming removed 5 bases from V and 2 bases from J, with 11 bases in between. Germline V gene sequence: CDR1 SEHNR, CDR2 FQNEAQ (reference sequence). The chain's CDR3 is CASSEGASTDTQYF. In DNA form, the CDR3 reads TGTGCCAGCAGCGAAGGGGCTTCCACAGATACGCAGTATTTT.

This rearrangement joins TRBV20-1 to TRBJ2-7; D not resolved. The CDR3 is 11 amino acids. Germline values: CDR1 DFQATT, CDR2 SNEGSKA (reference sequence). V was pared by 8 bases and J by 0 bases, with 8 bases between. The CDR3 sequence: CSLGFSYEQYF. CDR3 DNA: TGCAGTCTCGGTTTCTCCTACGAGCAGTACTTC.

This clone came up once. The V call is TRBV2, the J call TRBJ2-5, with TRBD2 matching over 7 bases. Germline CDR1 and CDR2: SNHLY and FYNNEI. There are 12 residues in the CDR3. With V trimmed by 8 bases and J by 2 bases, 2 bases remained unmatched. CDR3 bases: TGTGCCAGCCGGGGGGTACAAGAGACCCAGTACTTC. Its protein product is CASRGVQETQYF.

The CDR3 DNA sequence: TGTGCCAGCTCCCCTCTATCCGATGAAAAACTGTTTTTT. Amino acids: CASSPLSDEKLFF. The chain links TRBV6-1 to TRBJ1-4, with D unresolved. The CDR3 runs to 13 residues. V lost 8 bases, J lost 6 bases, and 13 bases lay in between. Germline V gene sequence: CDR1 MNHNS, CDR2 SASEGT.

This chain joins TRBV30 and TRBJ1-6, with D unresolved. V was shortened by 5 bases and J by 7 bases, with 15 bases between the two germline ends. There are 14 residues in the CDR3. The germline V gene has CDR1 GTSNPN and CDR2 SVGIG (reference sequence). In DNA form, the CDR3 reads TGTGCCTGGGATGGACGGTGGAGGAATTCACCCCTCCACTTT. Protein: CAWDGRWRNSPLHF.

This clone was observed a single time. The chain joins TRBV2 to TRBJ2-7; D is ambiguous. The CDR3 covers 10 residues. The germline CDR1 and CDR2 sequences are SNHLY and FYNNEI. The V gene lost 8 bases and the J gene lost 3 bases, with 5 bases spanning the gap. The CDR3 coding sequence is TGTGCCAGCTCCAGCTACGAGCAGTACTTC. It codes for CASSSYEQYF.

The J gene is TRBJ2-7, the V gene TRBV18, with D uncertain. V gave up 5 bases and J gave up 0 bases, with 11 bases separating them. The CDR3 runs to 14 residues. Germline V lookup: CDR1 KGHSH, CDR2 LQKENI. The CDR3 here is CASSVSTGSYEQYF. In DNA, the CDR3 is TGTGCCAGCTCAGTCTCGACGGGCTCCTACGAGCAGTACTTC.

V is TRBV6-4 and J is TRBJ2-1, with D hard to call. The CDR3 length is 14 residues. The germline V gene encodes CDR1 MRHNA and CDR2 SNTAGT. The V end lost 2 bases, the J end lost 4 bases, and 9 bases lay between the germline ends. In nucleotides, the CDR3 is TGTGCCAGCAGTGACAGCCACGAATACAATGAGCAGTTCTTC. Protein: CASSDSHEYNEQFF.

The DNA for the CDR3 is TGCACCAGCAGCCAAGATGGCAGACTACCTAGCTCACCCCTCCACTTT. This sequence encodes CTSSQDGRLPSSPLHF. V usage is TRBV1 and J usage is TRBJ1-6. TRBV1 is tagged as a pseudogene. The CDR3 covers 16 residues.